These 21 T cell receptor beta chains share one sample of origin, sequenced in a study of OX40 agonist ivuxolimab in advanced cancers. Clones were read by immunoSEQ multiplex PCR, and TCRdb kept only the in-frame ones, dropping some. The sample lists approximately 82,000 clones, more than 75% occurring once. Here the sequenced sample was CD4+ or CD8+ T cells sorted from blood, taken in a trial of the OX40 agonist ivuxolimab. All receptors come from an adult with an advanced solid tumor such as melanoma, head and neck, liver or kidney cancer.

For the CDR3, the DNA is TGTGCCAGCAGTTTGAGCGGGGGGGCGACCCCCTACGAGCAGTACTTC. This codes for CASSLSGGATPYEQYF. The chain carries TRBV6-5 and TRBJ2-7; 10 bases are a match to TRBD2. Germline CDR1 is MNHEY and CDR2 is SVGAGI. The CDR3 runs to 16 residues. The J segment lost 2 bases and the V segment lost 4 bases, leaving 8 bases of the junction unmatched.

V and J are TRBV6-4 and TRBJ2-4, with 12 positions matching TRBD1. V gave up 4 bases and J gave up 10 bases; unmatched junction bases: 5. This CDR3 has 14 amino acids. Germline V gives CDR1 MRHNA, CDR2 SNTAGT. The CDR3 nucleotides read TGTGCCAGCAGTGTGGGACAGGGGGCCTCAATTCAGTACTTC. Translating gives CASSVGQGASIQYF.

The chain is built from TRBV7-2 and TRBJ2-5; 9 positions agree with TRBD1. With 3 bases clipped from V and 9 bases from J, the junction kept 11 bases outside the gene matches. The CDR3 is made up of 15 amino acids. From germline, CDR1 is SGHTA and CDR2 FQGNSA. The CDR3 here is CASSLFVPRQGAQYF. The CDR3 DNA reads TGTGCCAGCAGCTTGTTCGTCCCCCGACAGGGGGCCCAGTACTTC.

This rearrangement joins TRBV5-3 to TRBJ2-7; 10 positions agree with TRBD2. TRBV5-3 is given ORF status, its function remaining uncertain. Unmatched junction bases numbered 5, after V lost 0 bases and J lost 2 bases. CDR3 size: 16 residues. CDR3 region: CARSLGWLAGAYEQYF. DNA for the CDR3: TGTGCCAGAAGCTTGGGTTGGCTAGCGGGAGCCTACGAGCAGTACTTC.

CDR3 sequence reads: CASSLAMDGNQPQHF. In DNA form, the CDR3 reads TGTGCCAGCAGCTTAGCGATGGACGGCAATCAGCCCCAGCATTTT. This chain connects TRBV7-9 to TRBJ1-5; unclear D gene. Germline lookup yields CDR1 SEHNR and CDR2 FQNEAQ (reference sequence). The germline V and J ends were trimmed by 0 bases and 2 bases, with 8 bases remaining between them. The CDR3 is made up of 15 amino acids.

This clone was recorded only once. J is TRBJ2-7 and V is TRBV5-1; D is uncertain. This CDR3 comprises 16 residues. Germline V gives CDR1 SGHRS, CDR2 YFSETQ. V was trimmed by 0 bases and J by 3 bases, leaving 16 bases between them. CDR3 nucleotides: TGCGCCAGCAGCTTGGGAGGCCGCGTTGGGAACTACGAGCAGTACTTC. This encodes CASSLGGRVGNYEQYF.

The CDR3 nucleotides are TGTGCCAGCTCTCCGCAGGAAAATACGCAGTATTTT. This translates into CASSPQENTQYF. The chain employs TRBV18 and TRBJ2-3; D is ambiguous. V shed 6 bases and J shed 7 bases, with 11 bases lying between them. This CDR3 spans 12 amino acids. Looked up from germline, CDR1 is KGHSH and CDR2 is LQKENI.

The J gene is TRBJ2-7, the V gene TRBV6-6; D uncertain. In germline, CDR1 is MNHNY, CDR2 SVGAGI (reference sequence). The CDR3 covers 12 residues. V lost 8 bases and J lost 0, with 8 bases in between. The CDR3 DNA reads as TGTGCCAGCGGGGTAGACTCCTACGAGCAGTACTTC. Its translation: CASGVDSYEQYF.

This chain links TRBV28 with TRBJ1-1; the D is unclear. V was trimmed by 8 bases and J by 7 bases, leaving 14 bases between them. The CDR3 is made up of 12 amino acids. Per germline, CDR1 MDHEN and CDR2 SYDVKM. DNA for the CDR3: TGTGCCAGCCGTTATAACGGACGTGAAGCTTTCTTT. Its translation is CASRYNGREAFF.

This clone was picked up a small number of times. The chain carries TRBV5-1 and TRBJ2-3, with D tentatively TRBD1 (5 bases). V was clipped by 0 bases and J by 6 bases, with 8 bases between them. The length of the CDR3 is 13 residues. CDR1 is SGHRS and CDR2 is YFSETQ in the germline V gene. Here the CDR3 reads CASSLDRGDTQYF. CDR3 DNA: TGCGCCAGCAGCTTGGATAGGGGCGATACGCAGTATTTT.

The chain couples TRBV14 to TRBJ2-3, with D possibly matching TRBD1 (6 bases). The ends were cut back, 4 bases at V and 2 bases at J, with 19 bases in the middle. The germline gives CDR1 SGHDN, CDR2 FVKESK. The CDR3 consists of 17 residues. CDR3 bases: TGTGCCAGCAGCCCTTTCCCGGACAGTGGCCCCACAGATACGCAGTATTTT. Protein product: CASSPFPDSGPTDTQYF.

V gene TRBV5-1 combines with J gene TRBJ2-6; possibly TRBD1 for D (5 bases). The CDR3 has 18 residues. Trimming removed 3 bases from V and 4 bases from J, with 20 bases in between. From germline, CDR1 is SGHRS and CDR2 YFSETQ. The CDR3 DNA reads TGCGCCAGCAGCTCGCCTCAGGGCACCACCGGGGGGGCCAACGTCCTGACTTTC. Translation gives CASSSPQGTTGGANVLTF.

This clone was picked up one time. The rearrangement links TRBV6-5 to TRBJ2-7, with 8 nucleotides matching TRBD2. This CDR3 region has 14 residues. The J segment lost 4 bases and the V segment lost 4 bases, leaving 6 bases of the junction unmatched. Germline CDR1 reads MNHEY; CDR2 reads SVGAGI. The CDR3 bases are TGTGCCAGCAGTTCTCCGGGACTAGAGTACGAGCAGTACTTC. Amino acid sequence: CASSSPGLEYEQYF.

This chain connects TRBV18 to TRBJ1-1; no reliable D call. Trimming pared 3 bases from V and 1 base from J, leaving 9 bases between. CDR3 length: 14 amino acids. Per germline, CDR1 KGHSH and CDR2 LQKENI. CDR3 amino acids: CASSPQDKNTEAFF. The CDR3 DNA reads as TGTGCCAGCTCACCCCAGGATAAGAACACTGAAGCTTTCTTT.

This chain uses TRBV5-5 with TRBJ1-4; D unclear. Germline values: CDR1 SGHKS, CDR2 YYEKEE (reference sequence). The V end lost 4 bases, the J end lost 3 bases, and 13 bases lay between the germline ends. The CDR3 contains 15 residues. The CDR3 sequence is CASSPDPGPNEKLFF. The CDR3 DNA reads TGTGCCAGCAGCCCCGATCCTGGACCTAATGAAAAACTGTTTTTT.

This clone has a single count. The chain couples TRBV30 to TRBJ2-5, with D unresolved. The ends were cut back, 6 bases at V and 7 bases at J, with 15 bases in the middle. The CDR3 sequence is 12 residues long. CDR1 and CDR2 from the germline V gene are GTSNPN and SVGIG (reference sequence). In DNA form, the CDR3 reads TGTGCCTGCTCACAGTCCTACGGGACCCAGTACTTC. Encoded protein: CACSQSYGTQYF.

This chain joins TRBV5-6 and TRBJ2-7; 8 bases map to TRBD1. The CDR3 has 15 amino acids. With V trimmed by 3 bases and J by 9 bases, 14 bases remained unmatched. Germline loops: CDR1 SGHDT, CDR2 YYEEEE. As DNA, the CDR3 is TGTGCCAGCAGCTGGGCGGGACAGGCCCTCGGGGGGCAGTACTTC. Translation gives CASSWAGQALGGQYF.

A few counts support this clone. The chain combines TRBV19 with TRBJ1-5, with D tentatively TRBD1 (6 bases). V was pared by 11 bases and J by 0 bases, with 17 bases between. Per the germline V gene, CDR1 is LNHDA and CDR2 is SQIVND (reference sequence). CDR3 size: 15 residues. Written as DNA, the CDR3 is TGTGCCTCGCAAAGGACAGACTATAGCAATCAGCCCCAGCATTTT. Amino acids: CASQRTDYSNQPQHF.

The chain couples TRBV5-1 to TRBJ1-2, with TRBD1 matching 9 bases. V lost 3 bases to trimming and J lost 4 bases; unmatched junction nucleotides: 1. The CDR3 is made up of 13 amino acids. Germline V gene sequence: CDR1 SGHRS, CDR2 YFSETQ. The CDR3 DNA sequence: TGCGCCAGCAGCTCGGGACAGGGCTATGGCTACACCTTC. Encoded protein: CASSSGQGYGYTF.

V usage is TRBV7-2 and J usage is TRBJ1-2, with D unresolved. This CDR3 has 13 residues. The germline V gene has CDR1 SGHTA and CDR2 FQGNSA. V dropped 3 bases and J dropped 2 bases, with 7 bases sitting between them. CDR3: CASSFGVNYGYTF. The CDR3 DNA is TGTGCCAGCAGCTTTGGTGTAAACTATGGCTACACCTTC.

This rearrangement joins TRBV5-4 to TRBJ1-4; 8 bases match TRBD1. This CDR3 region has 18 residues. CDR1 and CDR2 (germline): SGHNT, YYREEE (reference sequence). The ends lost 0 bases at V and 8 bases at J; junction bases unmatched: 15. CDR3 residues: CASSLAGGRPVLREKLFF. DNA of the CDR3: TGTGCCAGCAGCTTGGCAGGGGGCCGACCTGTGCTCAGGGAAAAACTGTTTTTT.